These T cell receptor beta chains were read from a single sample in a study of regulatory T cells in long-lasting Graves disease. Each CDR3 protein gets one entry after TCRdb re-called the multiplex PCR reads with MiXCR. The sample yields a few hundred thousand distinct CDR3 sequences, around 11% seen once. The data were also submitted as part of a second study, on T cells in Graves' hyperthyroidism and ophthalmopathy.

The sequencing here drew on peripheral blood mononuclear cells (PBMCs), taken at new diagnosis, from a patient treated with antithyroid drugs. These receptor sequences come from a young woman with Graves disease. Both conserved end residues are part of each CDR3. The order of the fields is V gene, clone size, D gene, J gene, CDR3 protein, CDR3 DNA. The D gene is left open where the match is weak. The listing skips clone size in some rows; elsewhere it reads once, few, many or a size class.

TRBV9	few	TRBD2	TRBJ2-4	CASSVGQAGGKNIQYF	TGTGCCAGCAGCGTAGGGCAGGCGGGAGGCAAAAACATTCAGTACTTC
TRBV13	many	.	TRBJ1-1	CASSMTVLNTEAFF	TGTGCCAGCAGCATGACAGTACTGAACACTGAAGCTTTCTTT
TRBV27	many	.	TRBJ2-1	CASSFRVGSSSYNEQFF	TGTGCCAGCAGTTTTCGGGTCGGCTCGAGCTCCTACAATGAGCAGTTCTTC
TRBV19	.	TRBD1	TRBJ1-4	CASCPHPGQDRSNEKLFF	TGTGCCAGCTGCCCTCATCCGGGACAGGATCGGTCTAATGAAAAACTGTTTTTT
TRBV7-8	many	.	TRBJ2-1	CASTLEEGIGEQFF	TGTGCCAGCACCCTCGAGGAGGGGATCGGCGAGCAGTTCTTC
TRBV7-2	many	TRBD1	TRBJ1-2	CASSVTGQANYGYTF	TGTGCCAGCAGTGTGACAGGACAGGCCAACTATGGCTACACCTTC
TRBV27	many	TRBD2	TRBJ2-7	CASSLTSGSAYEQYF	TGTGCCAGCAGTTTGACTAGCGGGTCGGCCTACGAGCAGTACTTC
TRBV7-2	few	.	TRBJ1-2	CASSPYRDAGRYGYTF	TGTGCCAGCAGCCCCTACCGGGACGCCGGTCGCTATGGCTACACCTTC
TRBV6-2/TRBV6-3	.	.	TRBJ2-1	CASRDLGSSYNEQFF	TGTGCCAGCAGGGATTTAGGGTCCTCCTACAATGAGCAGTTCTTC
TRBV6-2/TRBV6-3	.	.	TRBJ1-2	CASSYAAVEIYGYTF	TGTGCCAGCAGTTACGCGGCAGTGGAGATCTATGGCTACACCTTC
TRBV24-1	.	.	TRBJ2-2	CATGQRNTGELFF	TGTGCCACCGGGCAGAGGAACACCGGGGAGCTGTTTTTT
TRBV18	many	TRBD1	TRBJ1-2	CASSPVGQEGYTF	TGTGCCAGCTCACCAGTGGGACAGGAGGGCTACACCTTC
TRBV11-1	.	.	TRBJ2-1	CASSFFASLDEQFF	TGTGCCAGCAGCTTTTTCGCGTCCCTCGATGAGCAGTTCTTC
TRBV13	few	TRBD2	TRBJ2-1	CASSDGTRGYNEQFF	TGTGCCAGCAGCGACGGGACTAGGGGCTACAATGAGCAGTTCTTC
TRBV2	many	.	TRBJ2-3	CASSEVADWGTDTQYF	TGTGCCAGCAGTGAAGTAGCGGACTGGGGCACAGATACGCAGTATTTT
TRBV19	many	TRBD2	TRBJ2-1	CASSSPASGSYNEQFF	TGTGCCAGTAGTTCTCCCGCTAGCGGGTCCTACAATGAGCAGTTCTTC
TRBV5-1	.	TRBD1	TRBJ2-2	CASSSGTGGTSKTGELFF	TGTGCCAGCAGCTCCGGGACAGGGGGCACCAGTAAGACCGGGGAGCTGTTTTTT
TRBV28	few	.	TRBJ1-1	CASTEWGRTNTEAFF	TGTGCCAGCACCGAGTGGGGACGGACGAACACTGAAGCTTTCTTT
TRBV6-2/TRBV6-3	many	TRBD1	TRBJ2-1	CASGPPRRDSYNEQFF	TGTGCCAGCGGTCCCCCCCGCCGGGACAGCTACAATGAGCAGTTCTTC
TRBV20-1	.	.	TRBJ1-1	CSAITDQGKVTEAFF	TGCAGTGCTATAACAGACCAGGGGAAGGTCACTGAAGCTTTCTTT
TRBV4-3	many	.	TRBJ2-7	CASSPDRDRYSYEQYF	TGCGCCAGCAGCCCAGACCGGGACCGGTATTCCTACGAGCAGTACTTC
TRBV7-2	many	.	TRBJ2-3	CASSLASIATQYF	TGTGCCAGCAGCTTAGCGTCTATAGCTACGCAGTATTTT
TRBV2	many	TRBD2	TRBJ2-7	CASRGAGGLAHEQYF	TGTGCCAGCAGGGGGGCGGGGGGACTAGCCCACGAGCAGTACTTC
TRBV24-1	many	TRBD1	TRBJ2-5	CATSDYATGGQETQYF	TGTGCCACCAGTGACTACGCTACAGGGGGCCAAGAGACCCAGTACTTC
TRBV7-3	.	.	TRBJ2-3	CASSLTDREPGTQYF	TGTGCCAGCAGCTTAACGGATCGGGAGCCCGGTACGCAGTATTTT
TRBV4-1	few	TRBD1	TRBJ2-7	CASSQGIGRGTYEQYF	TGCGCCAGCAGCCAAGGGATTGGCAGGGGGACCTACGAGCAGTACTTC
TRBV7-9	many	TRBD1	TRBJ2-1	CASSFAGGRWHEQFF	TGTGCCAGCAGCTTTGCAGGGGGCAGATGGCATGAGCAGTTCTTC
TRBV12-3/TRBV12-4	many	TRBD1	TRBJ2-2	CASSSDRVVEVFGELFF	TGTGCCAGCAGTTCGGACAGGGTGGTGGAAGTGTTCGGGGAGCTGTTTTTT
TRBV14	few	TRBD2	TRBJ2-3	CASRRGGPYTDTQYF	TGTGCCAGCAGACGCGGGGGGCCCTACACAGATACGCAGTATTTT
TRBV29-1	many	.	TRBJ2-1	CSVGRDGYNEQFF	TGCAGCGTCGGCCGGGACGGCTACAATGAGCAGTTCTTC
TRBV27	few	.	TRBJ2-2	CASTGLFPGELFF	TGTGCCAGCACGGGACTCTTCCCCGGGGAGCTGTTTTTT
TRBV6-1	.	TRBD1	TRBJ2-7	CASSPDRGLPYEQYF	TGTGCCAGCAGCCCCGACAGGGGGCTTCCCTACGAGCAGTACTTC
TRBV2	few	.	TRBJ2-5	CASIFPVFVSYQQETQYF	TGTGCCAGCATATTCCCCGTTTTCGTGTCCTACCAGCAAGAGACCCAGTACTTC
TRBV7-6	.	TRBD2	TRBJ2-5	CASSSRLAGGHQETQYF	TGTGCCAGCAGCTCCCGGTTAGCGGGGGGCCACCAAGAGACCCAGTACTTC
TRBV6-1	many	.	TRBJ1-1	CASSNRRIEAFF	TGTGCCAGCAGCAATCGGAGGATTGAAGCTTTCTTT
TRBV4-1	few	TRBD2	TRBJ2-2	CASSHFSGANTGELFF	TGCGCCAGCAGCCACTTTAGCGGGGCGAACACCGGGGAGCTGTTTTTT
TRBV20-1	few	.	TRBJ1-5	CSARVGGVSNQPQHF	TGCAGTGCTAGAGTAGGCGGGGTAAGCAATCAGCCCCAGCATTTT
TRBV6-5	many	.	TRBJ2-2	CASSYSRDTLPGELFF	TGTGCCAGCAGTTACTCGAGGGACACGCTTCCCGGGGAGCTGTTTTTT
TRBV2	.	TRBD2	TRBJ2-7	CASSEGLRERLPPYEQYF	TGTGCCAGCAGTGAGGGGTTGCGGGAGAGACTTCCCCCCTACGAGCAGTACTTC
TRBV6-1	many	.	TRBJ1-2	CASSPPGGSGRSYGYTF	TGTGCCAGCAGCCCCCCGGGCGGGTCTGGACGGAGCTATGGCTACACCTTC
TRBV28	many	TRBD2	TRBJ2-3	CASSSPGGLAGTYLAVSQYF	TGTGCCAGCAGTTCCCCCGGGGGGCTAGCGGGAACATACCTCGCTGTATCGCAGTATTTT
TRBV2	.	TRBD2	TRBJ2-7	CASSYPISGSRPYEQYF	TGTGCCAGCAGTTACCCGATTAGCGGGAGTCGACCCTACGAGCAGTACTTC
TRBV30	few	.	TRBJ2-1	CAWNPTSFSYNEQFF	TGTGCCTGGAATCCAACTAGTTTCTCCTACAATGAGCAGTTCTTC
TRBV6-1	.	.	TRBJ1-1	CACHWGGEAFF	TGTGCCTGCCATTGGGGTGGGGAAGCTTTCTTT
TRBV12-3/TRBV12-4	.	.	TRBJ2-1	CASSFGQGREGEQFF	TGTGCCAGCAGTTTCGGACAGGGGCGGGAGGGTGAGCAGTTCTTC
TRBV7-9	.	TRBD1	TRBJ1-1	CASSLGGQGLMNTEAFF	TGTGCCAGCAGCTTAGGAGGACAGGGCCTTATGAACACTGAAGCTTTCTTT
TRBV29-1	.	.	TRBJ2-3	CSVDRFARGDTQYF	TGCAGCGTGGACCGTTTCGCGAGGGGAGATACGCAGTATTTT
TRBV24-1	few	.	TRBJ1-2	CATSSATAKSPTF	TGTGCCACCAGTTCTGCGACAGCCAAATCCCCCACCTTC
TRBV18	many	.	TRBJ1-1	CASSPPMRRSEAFF	TGTGCCAGCTCACCACCGATGAGGCGGTCAGAAGCTTTCTTT
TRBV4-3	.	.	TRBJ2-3	CASSQERQGRSDTQYF	TGCGCCAGCAGCCAAGAAAGGCAGGGTCGTTCGGATACGCAGTATTTT
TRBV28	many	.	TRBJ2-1	CASSLEGRYNEQFF	TGTGCCAGCAGCCTGGAGGGCCGCTACAATGAGCAGTTCTTC
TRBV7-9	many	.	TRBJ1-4	CASSREWANEKLFF	TGTGCCAGCAGCCGCGAGTGGGCTAATGAAAAACTGTTTTTT